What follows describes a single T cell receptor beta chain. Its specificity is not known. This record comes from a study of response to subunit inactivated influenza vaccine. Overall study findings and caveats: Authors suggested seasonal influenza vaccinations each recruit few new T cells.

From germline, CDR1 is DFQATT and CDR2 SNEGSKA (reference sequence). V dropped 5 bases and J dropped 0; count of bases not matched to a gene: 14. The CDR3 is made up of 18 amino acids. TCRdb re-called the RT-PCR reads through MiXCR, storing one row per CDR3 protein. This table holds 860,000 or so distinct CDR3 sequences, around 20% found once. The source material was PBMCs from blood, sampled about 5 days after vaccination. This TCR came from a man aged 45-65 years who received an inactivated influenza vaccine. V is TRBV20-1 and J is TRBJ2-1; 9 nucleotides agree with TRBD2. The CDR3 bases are TGCAGTGCTTCGATTTTACGGCGGGGGGGACGCTCCTACAATGAGCAGTTCTTC. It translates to CSASILRRGGRSYNEQFF.